This TCR beta chain was captured by sequencing in a study of T cell responses to AZD1222 COVID-19 vaccine. Germline loops: CDR1 MGHRA, CDR2 YSYEKL. This CDR3 is built from 19 residues. V lost 3 bases, J lost 2 bases, and 16 bases stayed unmatched. Turning to this clone: The antigen remains unidentified.

Sequenced by immunoSEQ multiplex PCR; TCRdb stores in-frame clones only, minus some. This sample's table reports about 140,000 clones. General observations from the study: Reportedly, nearly half of unique spike TCRs recognized epitopes outside B.1.351/B.1.1.7 mutations. Most donors were white British, females outnumbered males, and clonal diversity was possibly underestimated. Seropositive status at baseline applied to only a handful of AZD1222 recipients.

The sequence derives from an adult in good health. The V and J genes are TRBV4-1 and TRBJ2-3, with 8 positions matching TRBD2. Material: peripheral blood. CDR3 nucleotides: TGCGCCAGCAGCCACTCCCGGGACACGGAGCGGGGGTTCACAGATACGCAGTATTTT. Its protein is CASSHSRDTERGFTDTQYF.